This TCR beta chain stems from a study of early T cells in non-severe SARS-CoV-2 infection. The CDR3 runs 15 residues. After removal of 8 bases from V and 2 bases from J, the junction contained 6 bases not matched to a gene. TCRdb used MiXCR to reprocess the 5' RACE reads, holding one entry per CDR3 protein. The sample yields some 85,000 distinct CDR3 sequences, roughly 13% seen once. This clonotype was counted between two and nine times. Antigen unknown. Overall study findings and caveats: Lookups in VDJdb leaned toward anti-spike CD8 responses and missed private and CD4 specificities.

The chain has TRBV12-3 or TRBV12-4 and TRBJ2-3; 11 nucleotides align to TRBD2. This TCR was recovered from an adult who was a healthcare worker with PCR-confirmed SARS-CoV-2 infection or an uninfected control (not recorded which). The material sequenced was whole blood. CDR3 in amino acids: CASEIAGGPTDTQYF. CDR3 bases: TGTGCCAGCGAAATAGCGGGGGGGCCCACAGATACGCAGTATTTT.